This entry lists 30 T cell receptor beta chains sequenced from one sample in a study of spatial heterogeneity in lung cancer. TCRdb re-derived calls from the 5' RACE reads in MiXCR, one entry per CDR3 protein. The table has 35,000 to 55,000 distinct CDR3 sequences, about 13% seen once. Time point described: sample taken at primary tumor resection. Whole RNA, which was extracted from tumor, nontumor lung tissue or frozen PBMC, was sequenced without any cell sorting. Sequences were derived from PBMCs, sampled at surgery. Every receptor here comes from a male donor with early-stage non-small cell lung cancer.

CDR3 residues: CASSGHETGELFF. The CDR3 DNA is TGTGCCAGCAGTGGACATGAAACCGGGGAGCTGTTTTTT. The rearrangement joins TRBV2 to TRBJ2-2; D call uncertain. The CDR3 consists of 13 residues. Germline V gene lookup returns CDR1 SNHLY and CDR2 FYNNEI. Trimming left V 4 bases short and J 5 bases short, with 8 bases between.

This clonotype came up many times. CDR3 coding DNA: TGTGCCAGCAGTTGGCAGCTTTCACGCGAGCAGTACTTC. Translation: CASSWQLSREQYF. This sequence joins TRBV28 and TRBJ2-7; no reliable D call. The V gene's germline CDR1 is MDHEN and CDR2 SYDVKM. The length of the CDR3 is 13 residues. Deletions cut 4 bases from V and 6 bases from J, with 13 bases between. Looking up the rest from reference TRBV28 and TRBJ2-7 gives the full variable domain: DVKVTQSSRYLVKRTGEKVFLECVQDMDHENMFWYRQDPGLGLRLIYFSYDVKMKEKGDIPEGYSVSREKKERFSLILESASTNQTSMYLCASSWQLSREQYFGPGTRLTVT.

The chain is built from TRBV20-1 and TRBJ2-7, with D unresolved. Trimming removed 6 bases at V and 4 bases at J, with 22 bases between. From germline, CDR1 is DFQATT and CDR2 SNEGSKA (reference sequence). The CDR3 has 15 amino acids. The CDR3 is CSAPPGSSRTYEQYF. CDR3 nucleotide sequence: TGCAGTGCCCCCCCGGGCAGTTCCCGCACGTACGAGCAGTACTTC.

The V gene is TRBV7-9, the J gene TRBJ1-3; possibly TRBD1 for D (5 bases). The germline V and J ends were trimmed by 5 bases and 0 bases, with 14 bases remaining between them. The CDR3 is 16 amino acids. Germline CDR1 is SEHNR and CDR2 is FQNEAQ (reference sequence). The CDR3, as DNA: TGTGCCAGCAGCCAACAAGGGGAAGGCTCTGGAAACACCATATATTTT. This gives the protein CASSQQGEGSGNTIYF. Variable domain in full (rest from reference TRBV7-9 and TRBJ1-3): DTGVSQNPRHKITKRGQNVTFRCDPISEHNRLYWYRQTLGQGPEFLTYFQNEAQLEKSRLLSDRFSAERPKGSFSTLEIQRTEQGDSAMYLCASSQQGEGSGNTIYFGEGSWLTVV.

The chain links TRBV12-5 to TRBJ1-5; 7 bases match TRBD1. With V trimmed by 6 bases and J by 3 bases, 5 bases remained unmatched. This CDR3 has 14 residues. Germline loops: CDR1 LGHNT, CDR2 FRNRAP. The CDR3 protein is CASGKGQFNQPQHF. The CDR3 DNA is TGTGCTAGTGGCAAGGGACAGTTCAATCAGCCCCAGCATTTT.

J is TRBJ2-7 and V is TRBV20-1, with D tentatively TRBD1 or TRBD2 (5 bases each). Germline V gene lookup returns CDR1 DFQATT and CDR2 SNEGSKA (reference sequence). Trimming took 5 bases from V and 5 from J, leaving 16 bases between them. The CDR3 spans 13 residues. CDR3 DNA: TGCAGTGCTTTGGGACCAGGTCCCAACGAGCAGTACTTC. This gives the protein CSALGPGPNEQYF.

This clonotype was found many times. The J gene is TRBJ2-5, the V gene TRBV12-3 or TRBV12-4; no clear D. The CDR3 is 13 residues long. The V and J ends lost 3 bases and 1 base respectively, with 6 bases between them. The CDR3 region is CASSLGFQETQYF. The CDR3 DNA reads as TGTGCCAGCAGTTTGGGATTCCAAGAGACCCAGTACTTC.

This clonotype was found once. The chain joins TRBV6-6 to TRBJ2-1, with 9 bases identical to TRBD2. The CDR3 spans 21 residues. Germline trimming cut 0 bases from V and 0 bases from J; bases unmatched to any gene: 15. Germline V gives CDR1 MNHNY, CDR2 SVGAGI (reference sequence). CDR3 nucleotides: TGTGCCAGCAGTTACTCAACCCTGGCGGGAGGGCCTCTGAGCTCCTACAATGAGCAGTTCTTC. It encodes CASSYSTLAGGPLSSYNEQFF.

The table lists this clonotype with many counts. CDR3 sequence reads: CASSQGGGSTDTQYF. In nucleotides, the CDR3 is TGTGCCAGCAGCCAAGGCGGCGGAAGCACAGATACGCAGTATTTT. J is TRBJ2-3 and V is TRBV4-2; D is unresolved. CDR3 length: 15 amino acids. V was shortened by 1 base and J by 0 bases, with 8 bases between the two germline ends. Germline V lookup: CDR1 LGHNA, CDR2 YNFKEQ.

This clonotype was observed many times. The rearrangement joins TRBV10-3 to TRBJ1-1; D may be TRBD1 (6 bases). V was shortened by 11 bases and J by 5 bases, with 12 bases between the two germline ends. Germline V gene sequence: CDR1 ENHRY, CDR2 SYGVKD. The CDR3 sequence is 11 residues long. The CDR3 loop is CAVGRGTEAFF. In DNA, the CDR3 is TGTGCCGTCGGCAGGGGAACTGAAGCTTTCTTT.

This clonotype was detected only a few times. The CDR3 DNA reads TGCGCCAGCGCCCGTACAGGGGGGACTGAAGCTTTCTTT. Its translation is CASARTGGTEAFF. The V and J genes are TRBV5-1 and TRBJ1-1; 8 bases line up with TRBD1. The germline V gene has CDR1 SGHRS and CDR2 YFSETQ. The CDR3 is 13 residues long. The V gene end was trimmed by 7 bases and the J gene end by 5 bases; junction bases not matched to a gene: 7.

This clonotype turned up a few times. This chain uses TRBV6-2 or TRBV6-3 with TRBJ1-6; D is perhaps TRBD1 (5 bases). The germline CDR1 and CDR2 sequences are MNHEY and SVGEGT. CDR3 length: 15 residues. Trimming left V 6 bases short and J 14 bases short, with 23 bases between. The CDR3, as DNA: TGTGCCAGCAGCCCGGTGGGAGGGGCACCTCAAGCCCTCCACTTT. Encoded protein: CASSPVGGAPQALHF.

In this sample, this clonotype turned up a few times. The J gene is TRBJ2-7, the V gene TRBV6-5, with 7 positions matching TRBD1. Germline assignment: CDR1 MNHEY and CDR2 SVGAGI. After removal of 6 bases from V and 4 bases from J, the junction contained 9 bases not matched to a gene. The CDR3 runs to 14 residues. Here the CDR3 DNA reads TGTGCCAGCAGGATAAGACAGGGTTGGTACGAGCAGTACTTC. Its protein product is CASRIRQGWYEQYF.

The V call is TRBV5-1, the J call TRBJ1-1; D is undetermined. The CDR3 contains 15 residues. Germline V gene data show CDR1 as SGHRS and CDR2 as YFSETQ. V was trimmed by 2 bases and J by 0 bases, leaving 11 bases between them. CDR3: CASSFLGSMNTEAFF. CDR3 DNA sequence: TGCGCCAGCAGCTTTCTTGGTTCCATGAACACTGAAGCTTTCTTT.

This clonotype has only a few counts. The rearrangement uses TRBV27 and TRBJ2-5; 10 nucleotides align to TRBD2. Germline-derived CDR1 and CDR2 are MNHEY and SMNVEV (reference sequence). The V segment lost 4 bases and the J segment 5 bases; nucleotides outside the gene matches: 10. The CDR3 has 16 residues. CDR3 amino acids: CASSSALAGVRETQYF. The CDR3 nucleotides are TGTGCCAGCAGTTCCGCTCTAGCGGGAGTTAGGGAGACCCAGTACTTC.

This clonotype was found a few times. The chain joins TRBV20-1 to TRBJ1-6; TRBD1 might be the D (5 bases). Germline V gene sequence: CDR1 DFQATT, CDR2 SNEGSKA (reference sequence). V was trimmed by 0 bases and J by 10 bases, leaving 16 bases between them. The CDR3 has 15 amino acids. Written as DNA, the CDR3 is TGCAGTGCTAGAGATAGGAGGGGAGGAGGCTCACCCCTCCACTTT. It codes for CSARDRRGGGSPLHF.

This sequence joins TRBV14 and TRBJ2-5; 14 positions agree with TRBD2. J gave up 6 bases and V 4 bases, and 4 bases lay outside the gene matches. Germline loops: CDR1 SGHDN, CDR2 FVKESK. This CDR3 spans 15 amino acids. CDR3 region: CASSRLAGGPQTQYF. The CDR3 coding sequence is TGTGCCAGCAGCCGACTAGCGGGAGGGCCTCAGACCCAGTACTTC. The variable domain in full, completed from reference TRBV14 and TRBJ2-5, reads EAGVTQFPSHSVIEKGQTVTLRCDPISGHDNLYWYRRVMGKEIKFLLHFVKESKQDESGMPNNRFLAERTGGTYSTLKVQPAELEDSGVYFCASSRLAGGPQTQYFGPGTRLLVL.

This clonotype was found many times. The chain carries TRBV28 and TRBJ1-1; D is unresolved. This CDR3 is built from 14 residues. V was cut by 2 bases and J by 1 base, with 8 bases left in between. CDR1 and CDR2 (germline): MDHEN, SYDVKM. CDR3 protein: CASSLITSNTEAFF. The CDR3 region has the DNA TGTGCCAGCAGTTTAATTACCTCGAACACTGAAGCTTTCTTT.

This clonotype was found many times. The chain links TRBV18 to TRBJ1-2; D gene ambiguous. The CDR3 loop spans 13 amino acids. The germline V gene encodes CDR1 KGHSH and CDR2 LQKENI. V lost 2 bases and J lost 10, with 14 bases in between. CDR3 amino acids: CASSPSPGSAYTF. Here the CDR3 DNA reads TGTGCCAGCTCACCATCCCCTGGGAGCGCCTACACCTTC. Looking up the rest from reference TRBV18 and TRBJ1-2 gives the full variable domain: NAGVMQNPRHLVRRRGQEARLRCSPMKGHSHVYWYRQLPEEGLKFMVYLQKENIIDESGMPKERFSAEFPKEGPSILRIQQVVRGDSAAYFCASSPSPGSAYTFGSGTRLTVV.

This clonotype was seen a handful of times. The V gene is TRBV5-4, the J gene TRBJ2-7; TRBD2 matches 7 bases. Unmatched junction bases numbered 12, after V lost 3 bases and J lost 3 bases. The CDR3 covers 16 residues. CDR1 and CDR2 from the germline V gene are SGHNT and YYREEE (reference sequence). The CDR3 nucleotides are TGTGCCAGCAGCTCCCCAACTGGGCGGGAGAACTACGAGCAGTACTTC. Amino acids: CASSSPTGRENYEQYF.

This clonotype was counted a few times. The rearrangement links TRBV29-1 to TRBJ1-5; 9 bases are a match to TRBD1. CDR1 SQVTM and CDR2 ANQGSEA come from the germline V gene. CDR3 length equals 13 residues. The junction had 6 bases not matched to a gene; V was cut back by 7 bases and J by 5 bases. CDR3 sequence (DNA): TGCAGCGCTACACAGGGGGCAGATCAGCCCCAGCATTTT. Translating it yields CSATQGADQPQHF. The full variable domain, rest sourced from reference TRBV29-1 and TRBJ1-5, is SAVISQKPSRDICQRGTSLTIQCQVDSQVTMMFWYRQQPGQSLTLIATANQGSEATYESGFVIDKFPISRPNLTFSTLTVSNMSPEDSSIYLCSATQGADQPQHFGDGTRLSIL.

This clonotype was detected only once. Written as DNA, the CDR3 is TGCAGTGCTAGAGATGGCCAGGGTGAGGACTACGAGCAGTACTTC. This sequence encodes CSARDGQGEDYEQYF. This rearrangement joins TRBV20-1 to TRBJ2-7; D may be TRBD1 (5 bases). The germline V gene encodes CDR1 DFQATT and CDR2 SNEGSKA (reference sequence). Trimming removed 0 bases at V and 3 bases at J, with 15 bases between. There are 15 residues in the CDR3.

This clonotype was seen many times. The J gene is TRBJ1-1, the V gene TRBV4-2; 9 bases align to TRBD1. Germline values: CDR1 LGHNA, CDR2 YNFKEQ. V shed 3 bases, J shed 1 base, and the junction held 0 bases outside the gene matches. The CDR3 is 14 amino acids. The CDR3 is CASSQDRGNTEAFF. CDR3 in DNA: TGTGCCAGCAGCCAGGACAGGGGGAACACTGAAGCTTTCTTT.

This chain joins TRBV20-1 and TRBJ2-1; 14 nucleotides line up with TRBD2. Unmatched junction bases numbered 13, after V lost 5 bases and J lost 4 bases. The CDR3 contains 18 residues. Germline V gives CDR1 DFQATT, CDR2 SNEGSKA (reference sequence). CDR3 loop: CSAQLTSGRDGRYNEQFF. The CDR3 nucleotides read TGCAGTGCTCAACTGACTAGCGGGAGGGACGGAAGGTACAATGAGCAGTTCTTC.

This clonotype was seen ten or more times. CDR3 sequence reads: CASTQYTGELFF. The DNA of the CDR3 is TGTGCCAGCACTCAGTACACCGGGGAGCTGTTTTTT. The chain recombines TRBV25-1 with TRBJ2-2; D not resolved. V was shortened by 7 bases and J by 3 bases, with 6 bases between the two germline ends. Looked up from germline, CDR1 is MGHDK and CDR2 is SYGVNS. The CDR3 sequence is 12 residues long.

This clonotype was counted a few times. V and J are TRBV15 and TRBJ2-1; TRBD2 matches 13 bases. CDR3 length: 18 residues. Trimming at V came to 1 base and at J to 9 bases, leaving 12 bases not matched to a gene. Germline loops: CDR1 LNHNV, CDR2 YYDKDF (reference sequence). CDR3 in amino acids: CATSRARGLAGEEGEQFF. Written as DNA, the CDR3 is TGTGCCACCAGCAGAGCAAGAGGACTAGCGGGAGAAGAAGGTGAGCAGTTCTTC. The variable domain in full, completed from reference TRBV15 and TRBJ2-1, reads DAMVIQNPRYQVTQFGKPVTLSCSQTLNHNVMYWYQQKSSQAPKLLFHYYDKDFNNEADTPDNFQSRRPNTSFCFLDIRSPGLGDTAMYLCATSRARGLAGEEGEQFFGPGTRLTVL.

In this sample, this clonotype turned up a few times. This chain uses TRBV5-1 with TRBJ2-2, with no clear D. Germline CDR1 reads SGHRS; CDR2 reads YFSETQ. Deletions cut 0 bases from V and 2 bases from J, with 8 bases between. The CDR3 spans 15 residues. DNA for the CDR3: TGCGCCAGCAGCTTGGGGGCCAGTAACACCGGGGAGCTGTTTTTT. Its translation: CASSLGASNTGELFF. The full variable domain, with the rest looked up from reference TRBV5-1 and TRBJ2-2, is KAGVTQTPRYLIKTRGQQVTLSCSPISGHRSVSWYQQTPGQGLQFLFEYFSETQRNKGNFPGRFSGRQFSNSRSEMNVSTLELGDSALYLCASSLGASNTGELFFGEGSRLTVL.

The gene calls are TRBV29-1 and TRBJ2-3, with D perhaps given as TRBD1 or TRBD2 (5 bases each). The CDR3 runs 15 residues. Trimming cost V 6 bases and J 0 bases, with 16 bases left between them. Germline V CDR1 and CDR2: SQVTM, ANQGSEA. In DNA form, the CDR3 reads TGCAGCGTCGGGAACGGGGACCATAGCACAGATACGCAGTATTTT. Its translation: CSVGNGDHSTDTQYF.

This clonotype was picked up many times. V is TRBV3-1 and J is TRBJ1-2; D is unclear. Germline V gene data show CDR1 as LGHDT and CDR2 as YNNKEL (reference sequence). The V and J ends lost 3 bases and 4 bases respectively, with 12 bases between them. The CDR3 contains 14 residues. The CDR3 spells CASSQERIPYGYTF. The CDR3 coding sequence is TGTGCCAGCAGCCAGGAGAGGATTCCCTATGGCTACACCTTC.

There are many counts of this clonotype. The J gene is TRBJ1-5, the V gene TRBV2; maybe TRBD1 (5 bases). CDR1 is SNHLY and CDR2 is FYNNEI in the germline V gene. The CDR3 has 13 residues. Trimming took 7 bases from V and 1 from J, leaving 8 bases between them. The CDR3 here is CASKGDSNQPQHF. The CDR3 DNA follows: TGTGCCAGCAAAGGGGACAGCAATCAGCCCCAGCATTTT.